This T cell receptor (beta chain) appears in the sequencing data of a study of T cells in localized non-small cell lung cancer. Repertoires were generated with immunoSEQ multiplex PCR, while TCRdb's copy carries only in-frame clones and drops some. The data show 30,000 to 35,000 clones, with 75% to 95% seen just once and 10% to 15% held by the top ten. The V gene end was trimmed by 0 bases and the J gene end by 7 bases; junction bases not matched to a gene: 15. This CDR3 is 19 amino acids long. Looked up from germline, CDR1 is MGHRA and CDR2 is YSYEKL. Sequencing used peripheral blood mononuclear cells, obtained before any cancer treatment. The V and J genes are TRBV4-1 and TRBJ2-3; 11 bases are shared with TRBD2. The TCR comes from a female donor of 60 years or more with stage II lung adenocarcinoma. The DNA for the CDR3 is TGCGCCAGCAGCCAAGATGCGGTAGCGGGGGGGCCTAGTGGTTATACGCAGTATTTT. Its translation is CASSQDAVAGGPSGYTQYF.